The clone carrying this T cell receptor (beta chain) turned up a few times. The antigen is undetermined. Measured with immunoSEQ multiplex PCR; TCRdb has only the in-frame clones, and not every one. The profile shows about 680,000 clones, approximately 79% of them singletons. These data belong to a study of shared clonotypes between healthy human individuals. Study-wide results and caveats: Larger richness was generally estimated for naive than memory subsets.

The CDR3 loop spans 12 amino acids. Germline-derived CDR1 and CDR2 are MDHEN and SYDVKM. V was shortened by 4 bases and J by 5 bases, with 8 bases between the two germline ends. What was sequenced was memory CD4+ T cells sorted from blood. Subset given: CD45RA-negative fraction. The V call is TRBV28, the J call TRBJ2-5; the D is unclear. The TCR was taken from a woman aged 25 to 45 in good health. CDR3 in DNA: TGTGCCAGCAGTTCCCCCATGGAGACCCAGTACTTC. Amino acids: CASSSPMETQYF.